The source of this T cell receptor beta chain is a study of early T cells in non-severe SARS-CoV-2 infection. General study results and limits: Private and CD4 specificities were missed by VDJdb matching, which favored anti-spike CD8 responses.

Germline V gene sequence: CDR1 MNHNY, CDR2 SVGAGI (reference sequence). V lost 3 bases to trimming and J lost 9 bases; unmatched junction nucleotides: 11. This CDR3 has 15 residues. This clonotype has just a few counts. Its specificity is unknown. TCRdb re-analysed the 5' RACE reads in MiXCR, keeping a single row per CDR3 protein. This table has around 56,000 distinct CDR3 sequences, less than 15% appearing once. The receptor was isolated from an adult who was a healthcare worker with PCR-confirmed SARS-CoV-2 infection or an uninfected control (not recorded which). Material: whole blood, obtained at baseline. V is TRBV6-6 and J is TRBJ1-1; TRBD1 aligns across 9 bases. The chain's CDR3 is CASSYSGTGPTQAFF. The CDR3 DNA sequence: TGTGCCAGCAGTTATTCGGGGACAGGGCCTACCCAAGCTTTCTTT.